Detailed here is one T cell receptor beta chain. From germline, CDR1 is SGHDN and CDR2 FVKESK. V dropped 1 base and J dropped 7 bases, with 22 bases sitting between them. This CDR3 contains 17 residues. TCRdb's copy holds only in-frame clones and misses some; the assay was immunoSEQ multiplex PCR. Seen here are around 80,000 clones, roughly four fifths observed once, and the top ten hold 5%. Cycle 7 day 1, cycle 4 day 1, and baseline were the timepoints at which blood was sampled. These data are taken from a study of OX40 agonist ivuxolimab in advanced cancers. The wider study: The dose-escalation cohort had hepatocellular carcinoma, melanoma, renal cell or head and neck cancer.

Sample: CD4+ or CD8+ T cells sorted from blood, taken in a trial of the OX40 agonist ivuxolimab. This receptor was taken from an adult with an advanced solid tumor such as melanoma, head and neck, liver or kidney cancer. This sequence joins TRBV14 and TRBJ1-2, with D tentatively TRBD1 (5 bases). CDR3 protein: CASSQAESWRGSGGYTF. The DNA of the CDR3 is TGTGCCAGCAGCCAAGCGGAATCTTGGAGGGGTTCAGGTGGCTACACCTTC.